This T cell receptor beta chain appears in the sequencing data of a study of cytomegalovirus exposure and HLA in healthy donors. Overall study: Around 77 million unique TCRs from HLA-typed donors made up an early data release.

For this clone: The antigen is not known.

Likely unrecorded immune exposures existed in these nominally healthy donors. In germline, CDR1 is SGDLS, CDR2 YYNGEE. The V end lost 4 bases, the J end lost 0 bases, and 8 bases lay between the germline ends. The CDR3 has 13 amino acids. PCR used 60 Vbeta primers and 13 Jbeta primers. Profiling relied on immunoSEQ multiplex PCR, and the TCRdb table lists in-frame clones only, not all of them. Of about 160,000 clones in the sample, around 84% were seen once. The study, taken as a whole, reports: Later analysis indicated greater clonal expansion among HLA-associated TCR beta chains than among equally common other chains. Available immune exposure information covered CMV serostatus only.

The chain carries TRBV9 and TRBJ2-7; D is ambiguous. This receptor was taken from a man aged 18 to 29 in good health and CMV-seronegative. The sample taken for sequencing was PBMCs. Here the CDR3 reads CASSTEDSYEQYF. Written as DNA, the CDR3 is TGTGCCAGCAGCACTGAGGACTCCTACGAGCAGTACTTC. The complete variable domain, with remaining parts taken from reference TRBV9 and TRBJ2-7, reads DSGVTQTPKHLITATGQRVTLRCSPRSGDLSVYWYQQSLDQGLQFLIQYYNGEERAKGNILERFSAQQFPDLHSELNLSSLELGDSALYFCASSTEDSYEQYFGPGTRLTVT.